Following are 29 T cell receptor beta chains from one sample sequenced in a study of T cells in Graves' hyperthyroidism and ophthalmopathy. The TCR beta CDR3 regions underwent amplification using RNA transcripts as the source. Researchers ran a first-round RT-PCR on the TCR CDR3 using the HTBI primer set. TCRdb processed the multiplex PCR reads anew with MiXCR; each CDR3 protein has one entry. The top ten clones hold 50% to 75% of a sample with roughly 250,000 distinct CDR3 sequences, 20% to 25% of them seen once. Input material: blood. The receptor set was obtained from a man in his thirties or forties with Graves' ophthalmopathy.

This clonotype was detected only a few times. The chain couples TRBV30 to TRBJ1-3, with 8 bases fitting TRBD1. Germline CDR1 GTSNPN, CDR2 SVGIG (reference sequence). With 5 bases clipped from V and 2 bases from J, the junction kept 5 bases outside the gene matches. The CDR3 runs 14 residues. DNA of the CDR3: TGTGCCTGGGAAGACAGGGGCGCTGGAAACACCATATATTTT. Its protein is CAWEDRGAGNTIYF.

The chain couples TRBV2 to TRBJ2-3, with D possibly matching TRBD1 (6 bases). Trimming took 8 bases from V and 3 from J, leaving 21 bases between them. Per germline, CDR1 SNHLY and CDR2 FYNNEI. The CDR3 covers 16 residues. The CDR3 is CASGYNRDVRTDTQYF. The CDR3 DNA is TGTGCCAGCGGATACAACAGGGACGTGAGAACAGATACGCAGTATTTT.

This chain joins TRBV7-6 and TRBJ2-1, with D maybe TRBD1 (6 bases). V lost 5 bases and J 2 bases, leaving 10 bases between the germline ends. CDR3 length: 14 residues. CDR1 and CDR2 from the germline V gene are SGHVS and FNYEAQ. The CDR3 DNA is TGTGCCAGCAGCGGGGGACAAACCTACAATGAGCAGTTCTTC. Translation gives CASSGGQTYNEQFF.

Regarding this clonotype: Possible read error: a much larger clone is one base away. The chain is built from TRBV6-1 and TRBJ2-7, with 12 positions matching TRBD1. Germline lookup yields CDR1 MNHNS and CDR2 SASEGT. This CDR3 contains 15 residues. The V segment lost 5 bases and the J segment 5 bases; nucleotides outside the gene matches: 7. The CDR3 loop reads CASSLRDRGLHEQYF. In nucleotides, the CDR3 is TGTGCCAGCAGTCTCCGGGACAGGGGGCTGCACGAGCAGTACTTC.

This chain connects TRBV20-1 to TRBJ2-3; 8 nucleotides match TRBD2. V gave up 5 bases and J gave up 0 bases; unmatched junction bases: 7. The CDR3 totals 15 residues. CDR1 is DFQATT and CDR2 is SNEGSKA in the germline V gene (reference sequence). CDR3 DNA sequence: TGCAGTGCTGAAATACTAGCGGCAAGCACAGATACGCAGTATTTT. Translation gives CSAEILAASTDTQYF.

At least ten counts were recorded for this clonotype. CDR3 nucleotides: TGTGCCAGCAGCCGCTCTGAGAACACTGAAGCTTTCTTT. As protein: CASSRSENTEAFF. The chain employs TRBV3-1 and TRBJ1-1; unclear D gene. V lost 4 bases and J 1 base, leaving 7 bases between the germline ends. The CDR3 loop spans 13 amino acids. CDR1 LGHDT and CDR2 YNNKEL come from the germline V gene (reference sequence).

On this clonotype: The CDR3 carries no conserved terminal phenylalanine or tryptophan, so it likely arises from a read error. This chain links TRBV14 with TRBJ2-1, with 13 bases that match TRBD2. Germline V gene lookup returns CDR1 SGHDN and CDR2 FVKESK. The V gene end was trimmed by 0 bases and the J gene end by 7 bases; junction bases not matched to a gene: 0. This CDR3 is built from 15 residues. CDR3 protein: CASSQETSGRNEQFS. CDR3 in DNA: TGTGCCAGCAGCCAAGAGACTAGCGGGAGGAATGAGCAGTTCTCC.

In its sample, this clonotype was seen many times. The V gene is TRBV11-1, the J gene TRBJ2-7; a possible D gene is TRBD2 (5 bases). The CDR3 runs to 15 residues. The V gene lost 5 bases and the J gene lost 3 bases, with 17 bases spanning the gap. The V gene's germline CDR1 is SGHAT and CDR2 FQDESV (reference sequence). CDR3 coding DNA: TGTGCCAGCAGCATAGGCGGGCTATCCCTCTACGAGCAGTACTTC. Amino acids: CASSIGGLSLYEQYF.

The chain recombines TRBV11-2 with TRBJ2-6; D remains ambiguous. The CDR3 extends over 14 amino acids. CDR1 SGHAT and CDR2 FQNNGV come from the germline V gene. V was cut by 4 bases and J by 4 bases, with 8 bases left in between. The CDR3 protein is CASSSVRGANVLTF. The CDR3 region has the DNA TGTGCCAGCAGCTCAGTCCGGGGGGCCAACGTCCTGACTTTC.

CDR3 nucleotide sequence: TGTGCCAGCAACGATGACTGGACTAGCGGGAGGGTATACAATGAGCAGTTCTTC. Translated: CASNDDWTSGRVYNEQFF. The rearrangement links TRBV7-2 to TRBJ2-1; TRBD2 agrees at 15 bases. The ends lost 7 bases at V and 4 bases at J; junction bases unmatched: 11. The CDR3 has 18 amino acids. CDR1 is SGHTA, CDR2 FQGNSA, per germline. The full variable domain, completed using reference TRBV7-2 and TRBJ2-1, is GAGVSQSPSNKVTEKGKDVELRCDPISGHTALYWYRQSLGQGLEFLIYFQGNSAPDKSGLPSDRFSAERTGGSVSTLTIQRTQQEDSAVYLCASNDDWTSGRVYNEQFFGPGTRLTVL.

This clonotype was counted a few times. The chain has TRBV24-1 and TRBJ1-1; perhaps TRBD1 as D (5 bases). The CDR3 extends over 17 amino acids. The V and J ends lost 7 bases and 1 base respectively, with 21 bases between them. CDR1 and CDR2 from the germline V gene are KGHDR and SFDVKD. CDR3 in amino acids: CATSQAIVQVPNTEAFF. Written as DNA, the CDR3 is TGTGCCACCAGCCAAGCAATAGTACAGGTCCCGAACACTGAAGCTTTCTTT.

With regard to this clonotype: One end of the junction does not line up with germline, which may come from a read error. The CDR3 nucleotides are TGTGTCAGCAGTTCGACAGGGGGAGGGTACGAGCAGTACTTC. This translates into CVSSSTGGGYEQYF. The genes are TRBV2 and TRBJ2-7; 9 nucleotides align to TRBD1. CDR1 is SNHLY, CDR2 FYNNEI, per germline. This CDR3 spans 14 amino acids.

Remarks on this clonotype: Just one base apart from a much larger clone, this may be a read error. In DNA form, the CDR3 reads TGTGCCAGCAGCTTAGGAGGGCCGCCCTCCTACAATGAGCGGTTCTTC. It specifies CASSLGGPPSYNERFF. This chain uses TRBV11-3 with TRBJ2-1; D perhaps matches TRBD2 (5 bases). This CDR3 is built from 16 residues. The germline gives CDR1 SGHNT, CDR2 YENEEA.

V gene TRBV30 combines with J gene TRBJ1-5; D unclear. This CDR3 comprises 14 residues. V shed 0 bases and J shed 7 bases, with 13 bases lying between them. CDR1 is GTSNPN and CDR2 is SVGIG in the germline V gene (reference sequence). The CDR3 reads CAWSVRGWGQPQHF. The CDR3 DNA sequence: TGTGCCTGGAGTGTGCGGGGTTGGGGACAGCCCCAGCATTTT.

CDR3 in DNA: TGCGCCAGCAGCTTGGCCGGCGGGAGGGCCGGAAATGAGCAGTTCTTC. This codes for CASSLAGGRAGNEQFF. This chain connects TRBV5-1 to TRBJ2-1; 9 nucleotides line up with TRBD2. The CDR3 sequence is 16 residues long. V lost 0 bases to trimming and J lost 7 bases; unmatched junction nucleotides: 8. Germline lookup yields CDR1 SGHRS and CDR2 YFSETQ.

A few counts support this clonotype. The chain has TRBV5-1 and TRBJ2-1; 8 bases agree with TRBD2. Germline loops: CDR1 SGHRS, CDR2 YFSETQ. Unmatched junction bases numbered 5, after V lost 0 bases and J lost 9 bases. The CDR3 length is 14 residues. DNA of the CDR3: TGCGCCAGCAGCTTGGCGGGAGGGCCAAGTGAGCAGTTCTTC. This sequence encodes CASSLAGGPSEQFF.

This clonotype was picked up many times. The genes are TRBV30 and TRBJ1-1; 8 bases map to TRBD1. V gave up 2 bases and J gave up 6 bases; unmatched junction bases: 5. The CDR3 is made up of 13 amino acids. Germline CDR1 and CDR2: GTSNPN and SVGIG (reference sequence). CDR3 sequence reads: CAWSTGQGPEAFF. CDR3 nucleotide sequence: TGTGCCTGGAGTACTGGACAGGGCCCTGAAGCTTTCTTT.

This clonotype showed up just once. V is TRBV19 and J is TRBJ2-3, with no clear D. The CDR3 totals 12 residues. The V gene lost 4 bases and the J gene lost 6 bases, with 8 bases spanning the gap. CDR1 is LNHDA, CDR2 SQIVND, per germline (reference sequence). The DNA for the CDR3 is TGTGCCAGTAGTACAAGGTGGGATACGCAGTATTTT. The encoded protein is CASSTRWDTQYF. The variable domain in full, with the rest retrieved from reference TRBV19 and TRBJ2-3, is DGGITQSPKYLFRKEGQNVTLSCEQNLNHDAMYWYRQDPGQGLRLIYYSQIVNDFQKGDIAEGYSVSREKKESFPLTVTSAQKNPTAFYLCASSTRWDTQYFGPGTRLTVL.

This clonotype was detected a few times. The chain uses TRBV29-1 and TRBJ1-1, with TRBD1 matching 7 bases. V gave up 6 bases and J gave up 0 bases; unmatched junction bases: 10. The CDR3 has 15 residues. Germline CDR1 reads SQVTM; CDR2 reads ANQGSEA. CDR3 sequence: CSVRAGTVMNTEAFF. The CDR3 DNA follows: TGCAGCGTAAGGGCGGGGACAGTCATGAACACTGAAGCTTTCTTT.

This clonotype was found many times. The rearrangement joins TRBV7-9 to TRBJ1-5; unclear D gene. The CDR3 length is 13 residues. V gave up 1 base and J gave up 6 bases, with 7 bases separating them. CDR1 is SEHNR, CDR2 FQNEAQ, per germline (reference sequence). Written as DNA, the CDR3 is TGTGCCAGCAGCTTAGAATCTAGTCAGCCCCAGCATTTT. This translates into CASSLESSQPQHF.

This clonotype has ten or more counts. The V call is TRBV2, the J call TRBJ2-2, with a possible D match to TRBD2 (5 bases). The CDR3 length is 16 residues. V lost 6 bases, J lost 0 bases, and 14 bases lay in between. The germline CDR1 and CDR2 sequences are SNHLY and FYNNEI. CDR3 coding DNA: TGTGCCAGCAGAGCAGCTCTAGCCGCGAACACCGGGGAGCTGTTTTTT. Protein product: CASRAALAANTGELFF.

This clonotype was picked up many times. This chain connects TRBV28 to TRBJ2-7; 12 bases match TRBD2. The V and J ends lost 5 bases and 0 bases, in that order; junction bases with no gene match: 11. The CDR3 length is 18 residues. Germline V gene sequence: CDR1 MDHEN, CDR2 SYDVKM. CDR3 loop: CASSPLGLTSGSSYEQYF. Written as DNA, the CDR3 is TGTGCCAGCAGTCCGCTTGGCCTGACTAGCGGGAGCTCCTACGAGCAGTACTTC.

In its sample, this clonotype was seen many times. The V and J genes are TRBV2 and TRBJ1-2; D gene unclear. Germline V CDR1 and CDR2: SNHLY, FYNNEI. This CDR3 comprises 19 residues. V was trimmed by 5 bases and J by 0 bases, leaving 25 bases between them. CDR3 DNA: TGTGCCAGCAGTTCTACCCTCACCTTAAACACAGAATCTAACTATGGCTACACCTTC. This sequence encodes CASSSTLTLNTESNYGYTF.

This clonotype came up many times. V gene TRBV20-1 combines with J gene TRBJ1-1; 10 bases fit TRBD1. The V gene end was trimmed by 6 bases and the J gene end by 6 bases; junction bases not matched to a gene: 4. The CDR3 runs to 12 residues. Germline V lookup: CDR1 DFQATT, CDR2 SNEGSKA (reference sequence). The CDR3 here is CSAPDRGAEAFF. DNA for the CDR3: TGCAGTGCGCCGGACAGGGGGGCTGAAGCTTTCTTT.

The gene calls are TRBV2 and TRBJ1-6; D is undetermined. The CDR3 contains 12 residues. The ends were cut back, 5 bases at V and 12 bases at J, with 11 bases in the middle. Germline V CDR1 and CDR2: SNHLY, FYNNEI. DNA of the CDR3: TGTGCCAGCAGTCCAACTTCGTTACCCCTCCACTTT. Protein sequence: CASSPTSLPLHF. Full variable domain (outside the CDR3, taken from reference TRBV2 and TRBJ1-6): EPEVTQTPSHQVTQMGQEVILRCVPISNHLYFYWYRQILGQKVEFLVSFYNNEISEKSEIFDDQFSVERPDGSNFTLKIRSTKLEDSAMYFCASSPTSLPLHFGNGTRLTVT.

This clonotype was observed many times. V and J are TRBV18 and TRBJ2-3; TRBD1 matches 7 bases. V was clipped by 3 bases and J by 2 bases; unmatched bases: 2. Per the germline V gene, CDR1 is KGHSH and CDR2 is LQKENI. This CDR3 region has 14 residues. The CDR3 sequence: CASSPDRLTDTQYF. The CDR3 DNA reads TGTGCCAGCTCACCGGACAGGCTCACAGATACGCAGTATTTT.

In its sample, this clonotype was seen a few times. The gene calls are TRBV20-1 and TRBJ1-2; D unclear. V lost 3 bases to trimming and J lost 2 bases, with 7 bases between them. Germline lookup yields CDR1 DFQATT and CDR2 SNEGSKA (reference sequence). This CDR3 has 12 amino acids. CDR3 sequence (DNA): TGCAGTGCTAGCGGCGGGAACTATGGCTACACCTTC. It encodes CSASGGNYGYTF.

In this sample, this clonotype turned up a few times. The CDR3 sequence is CASSEDTSVYEQYF. The CDR3 bases are TGCGCCAGCAGCGAGGACACGAGTGTCTACGAGCAGTACTTC. The chain carries TRBV5-1 and TRBJ2-7; tentative D call: TRBD1 (5 bases). Trimming left V 4 bases short and J 3 bases short, with 14 bases between. CDR3 length: 14 residues. Germline CDR1 and CDR2: SGHRS and YFSETQ.

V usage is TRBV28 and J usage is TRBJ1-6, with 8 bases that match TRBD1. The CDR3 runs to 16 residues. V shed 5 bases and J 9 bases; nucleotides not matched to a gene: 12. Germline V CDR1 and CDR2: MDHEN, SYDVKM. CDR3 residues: CASSIFGQGRGSPLHF. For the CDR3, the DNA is TGTGCCAGCAGTATTTTCGGACAGGGAAGGGGTTCACCCCTCCACTTT. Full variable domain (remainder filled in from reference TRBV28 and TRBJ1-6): DVKVTQSSRYLVKRTGEKVFLECVQDMDHENMFWYRQDPGLGLRLIYFSYDVKMKEKGDIPEGYSVSREKKERFSLILESASTNQTSMYLCASSIFGQGRGSPLHFGNGTRLTVT.